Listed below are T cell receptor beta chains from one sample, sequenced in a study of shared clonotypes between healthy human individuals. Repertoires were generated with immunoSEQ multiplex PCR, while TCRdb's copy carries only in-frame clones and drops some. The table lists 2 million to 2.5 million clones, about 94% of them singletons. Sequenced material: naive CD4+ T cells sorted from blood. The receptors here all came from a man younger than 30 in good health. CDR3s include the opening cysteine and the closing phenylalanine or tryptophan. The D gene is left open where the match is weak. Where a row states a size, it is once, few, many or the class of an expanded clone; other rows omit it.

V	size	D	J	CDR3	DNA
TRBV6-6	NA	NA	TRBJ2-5	CASSPLPETQYF	TGTGCCAGCAGTCCCCTTCCGGAGACCCAGTACTTC
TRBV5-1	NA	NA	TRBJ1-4	CASSPGTAGTNEKLFF	TGCGCCAGCAGCCCGGGGACGGCGGGCACTAATGAAAAACTGTTTTTT
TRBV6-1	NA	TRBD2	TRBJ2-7	CASSEVGGVRSYEQYF	TGTGCCAGCAGTGAAGTGGGGGGGGTCCGCTCCTACGAGCAGTACTTC
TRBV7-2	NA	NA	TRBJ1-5	CASSFRVGQPQHF	TGTGCCAGCAGCTTCAGGGTAGGTCAGCCCCAGCATTTT
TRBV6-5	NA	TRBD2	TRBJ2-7	CASSNGAGKVYEQYF	TGTGCCAGCAGTAACGGAGCGGGAAAAGTTTACGAGCAGTACTTC
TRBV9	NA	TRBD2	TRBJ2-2	CASSRQAGGPGELFF	TGTGCCAGCAGCAGACAAGCGGGAGGGCCCGGGGAGCTGTTTTTT
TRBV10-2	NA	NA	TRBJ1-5	CASSESWGGISNQPQHF	TGCGCCAGCAGTGAGTCATGGGGGGGTATTAGCAATCAGCCCCAGCATTTT
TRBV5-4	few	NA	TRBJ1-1	CASSRRDTEAFF	TGTGCCAGCAGTCGGCGGGACACTGAAGCTTTCTTT
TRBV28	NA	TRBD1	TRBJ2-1	CASREAGGLTYNEQFF	TGTGCCAGCCGAGAAGCAGGGGGCTTAACCTACAATGAGCAGTTCTTC
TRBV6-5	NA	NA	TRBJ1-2	CASSPPGTGNYGYTF	TGTGCCAGCAGTCCACCCGGGACTGGGAACTATGGCTACACCTTC
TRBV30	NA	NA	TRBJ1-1	CAWQRNTEAFF	TGTGCCTGGCAGCGGAACACTGAAGCTTTCTTT
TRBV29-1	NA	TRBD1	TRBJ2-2	CATGDTGELFF	TGCGCAACAGGGGACACCGGGGAGCTGTTTTTT
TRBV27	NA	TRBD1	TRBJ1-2	CASSNRDRDAYGYTF	TGTGCCAGCAGTAACCGGGACAGAGATGCTTATGGCTACACCTTC
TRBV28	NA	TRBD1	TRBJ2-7	CASKRDRGYEQYF	TGTGCCAGCAAGAGGGACAGGGGCTACGAGCAGTACTTC
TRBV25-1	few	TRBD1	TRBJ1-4	CASRETGGVGKLFF	TGTGCCAGCAGAGAGACAGGGGGTGTGGGAAAACTGTTTTTT
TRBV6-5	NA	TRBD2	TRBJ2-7	CASSYSGTKYEQYF	TGTGCCAGCAGTTACAGCGGGACGAAGTACGAGCAGTACTTC
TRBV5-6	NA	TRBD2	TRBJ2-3	CASSLRTSGPPSTDTQYF	TGTGCCAGCAGCTTGAGGACTAGCGGGCCCCCTAGCACAGATACGCAGTATTTT
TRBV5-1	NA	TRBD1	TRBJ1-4	CASSPRSAGGATNEKLFF	TGCGCCAGCAGCCCCCGGAGCGCAGGGGGTGCAACTAATGAAAAACTGTTTTTT
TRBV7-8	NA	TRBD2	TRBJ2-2	CASSLLGRGLAGNTGELFF	TGTGCCAGCAGCTTACTGGGCCGCGGACTAGCGGGAAACACCGGGGAGCTGTTTTTT
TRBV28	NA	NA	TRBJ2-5	CASMGRVETQYF	TGTGCCAGCATGGGTAGGGTAGAGACCCAGTACTTC
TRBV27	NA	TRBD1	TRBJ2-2	CASSLGTANTGELFF	TGTGCCAGCAGTTTGGGGACAGCGAACACCGGGGAGCTGTTTTTT
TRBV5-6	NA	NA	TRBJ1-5	CASSFSYGNQPQHF	TGTGCCAGCAGCTTCTCCTATGGCAATCAGCCCCAGCATTTT
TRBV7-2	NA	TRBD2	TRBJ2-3	CASSLAWGGEVYF	TGTGCCAGCAGCTTAGCGTGGGGGGGAGAGGTGTATTTT
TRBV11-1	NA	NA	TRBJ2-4	CASSSPNLNIQYF	TGTGCCAGCAGCTCCCCGAACCTCAACATTCAGTACTTC
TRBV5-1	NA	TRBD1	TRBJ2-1	CASSRDRGLEFF	TGCGCCAGCAGCCGGGACAGGGGACTGGAGTTCTTC
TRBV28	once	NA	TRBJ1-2	CASSFRLGGYTF	TGTGCCAGCAGTTTCCGACTGGGTGGCTACACCTTC
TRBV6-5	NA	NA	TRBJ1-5	CASSYSREYSNQPQHF	TGTGCCAGCAGTTACTCAAGGGAGTATAGCAATCAGCCCCAGCATTTT
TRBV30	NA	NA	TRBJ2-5	CAWSPSGMGTQYF	TGTGCCTGGAGTCCTTCAGGGATGGGGACCCAGTACTTC
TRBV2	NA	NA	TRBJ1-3	CASSEEGIGNTIYF	TGTGCCAGCAGTGAGGAGGGAATTGGAAACACCATATATTTT
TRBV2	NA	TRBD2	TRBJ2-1	CASRDGTSGNNEQFF	TGTGCCAGCAGGGACGGGACTAGCGGGAACAATGAGCAGTTCTTC
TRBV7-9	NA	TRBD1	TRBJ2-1	CASSPGQGGYNEQFF	TGTGCCAGCAGCCCCGGACAGGGGGGGTACAATGAGCAGTTCTTC
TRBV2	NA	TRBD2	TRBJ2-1	CASSALAGGDEQFF	TGTGCCAGCAGTGCCCTAGCGGGGGGTGATGAGCAGTTCTTC
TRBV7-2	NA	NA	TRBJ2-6	CASSPDAGANVLTF	TGTGCCAGCAGCCCCGATGCTGGGGCCAACGTCCTGACTTTC
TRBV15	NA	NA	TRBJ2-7	CATSRDVGSYEQYF	TGTGCCACCAGCAGAGATGTCGGCTCCTACGAGCAGTACTTC
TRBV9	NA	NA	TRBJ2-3	CASSPQWGGTDTQYF	TGTGCCAGCAGTCCCCAATGGGGGGGCACAGATACGCAGTATTTT
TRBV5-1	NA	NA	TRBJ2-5	CASSLGLETQYF	TGCGCCAGCAGCTTGGGTTTGGAGACCCAGTACTTC